The clone carrying this T cell receptor (beta chain) was observed a few times. MiXCR, run by TCRdb on the RT-PCR reads, gives a single entry per CDR3 protein. The repertoire holds around 700,000 distinct CDR3 sequences, with more than 13% as singletons. Looked up from germline, CDR1 is DFQATT and CDR2 is SNEGSKA (reference sequence). The CDR3 sequence is 12 residues long. Trimming removed 0 bases at V and 7 bases at J, with 9 bases between. Specimen: memory CD4+ T cells from blood. This chain joins TRBV20-1 and TRBJ1-2; D unclear. The sequence was obtained from a female donor in good health, serving as a healthy control. The CDR3 nucleotides are TGCAGTGCTAGAGATACCGTCATTGGCTACACCTTC. Protein product: CSARDTVIGYTF.